The 12 T cell receptor beta chains given below trace back to one sample, sequenced in a study of shared clonotypes between healthy human individuals. Sequenced by immunoSEQ multiplex PCR; TCRdb stores in-frame clones only, minus some. The sample contains over a million clones, more than 75% of which appear only once. The material sequenced was memory CD4+ T cells from PBMCs. Subset described: CD45RA-negative fraction. The source is a man aged 18-30 years in good health. Some clones in this sample may be carry-over from other donors' samples.

This chain connects TRBV2 to TRBJ1-2; D gene uncertain. The V and J ends lost 6 bases and 7 bases respectively, with 15 bases between them. The CDR3 length is 13 residues. CDR1 SNHLY and CDR2 FYNNEI come from the germline V gene. The CDR3 DNA is TGTGCCAGCAGCCCCCAAGGAGGGAGTGGCTACACCTTC. This sequence encodes CASSPQGGSGYTF.

The chain uses TRBV6-5 and TRBJ2-5, with D unclear. Gene TRBJ2-7 matches the end of the DNA better, so the J call may be wrong. CDR3 size: 16 residues. Germline CDR1 is MNHEY and CDR2 is SVGAGI. CDR3 coding DNA: TGTGCCAGCAGTTACCCTGGCGGAGAAGTCGACTACGAGCAGTACTTC. This translates into CASSYPGGEVDYEQYF.

This clone is a singleton in its sample. The chain has TRBV2 and TRBJ2-1, with 7 positions matching TRBD2. Germline V gene data show CDR1 as SNHLY and CDR2 as FYNNEI. The CDR3 is 12 residues long. V lost 6 bases, J lost 8 bases, and 4 bases stayed unmatched. CDR3 region: CASSRAGHEQFF. CDR3 bases: TGTGCCAGCAGCCGAGCGGGACATGAGCAGTTCTTC.

The chain carries TRBV6-5 and TRBJ1-2; possibly TRBD1 for D (6 bases). Between the trimmed V and J ends, which lost 6 bases and 12 bases, there was a span of 20 bases. From germline, CDR1 is MNHEY and CDR2 SVGAGI. The CDR3 sequence is 13 residues long. CDR3 bases: TGTGCCAGCAGAAGGGGGGGGGCCCTCACCGACACCTTC. This translates into CASRRGGALTDTF.

V and J are TRBV5-1 and TRBJ2-7; D is unresolved. The germline V and J ends were trimmed by 7 bases and 3 bases, with 11 bases remaining between them. This CDR3 region has 12 residues. Germline CDR1 SGHRS, CDR2 YFSETQ. This CDR3 is CASGKGGYEQYF. DNA for the CDR3: TGCGCCAGCGGAAAGGGCGGCTACGAGCAGTACTTC.

The chain links TRBV9 to TRBJ2-5; TRBD2 agrees at 10 bases. The J call may be mistaken, given a closer DNA end match to TRBJ2-7. CDR3 size: 16 residues. Germline CDR1 is SGDLS and CDR2 is YYNGEE. For the CDR3, the DNA is TGTGCCAGCAGCCCCTATAGACTAGCGGGTTTCTACGAGCAGTACTTC. It codes for CASSPYRLAGFYEQYF.

About this clone itself: Additional DNA sequences in this sample encode the identical CDR3. The V gene is TRBV19, the J gene TRBJ1-2, with a tentative D call TRBD1 (5 bases). Trimming left V 3 bases short and J 5 bases short, with 7 bases between. Germline V gene lookup returns CDR1 LNHDA and CDR2 SQIVND (reference sequence). The CDR3 runs to 12 residues. This chain's CDR3 is CASSIAGYGYTF. The DNA of the CDR3 is TGTGCCAGTAGTATTGCAGGGTATGGCTACACCTTC.

The genes are TRBV2 and TRBJ1-2, with D possibly matching TRBD1 (5 bases). V dropped 7 bases and J dropped 7 bases, with 16 bases sitting between them. The germline V gene has CDR1 SNHLY and CDR2 FYNNEI. This CDR3 has 13 amino acids. The CDR3 nucleotides read TGTGCCAGCATCTCAATCCTGGGGCTTGGCTACACCTTC. Its translation is CASISILGLGYTF.

This clone appeared once. This chain links TRBV5-1 with TRBJ1-1; 8 bases fit TRBD1. The CDR3 consists of 14 residues. J was trimmed by 5 bases and V by 5 bases; bases with no gene match: 8. The germline gives CDR1 SGHRS, CDR2 YFSETQ. CDR3 sequence reads: CASRSTGESTEAFF. In DNA, the CDR3 is TGCGCCAGCAGGTCGACAGGGGAATCTACTGAAGCTTTCTTT.

Regarding this clone: Different DNA sequences within this sample yield the same CDR3. The V and J genes are TRBV15 and TRBJ2-2; TRBD2 might be the D (6 bases). CDR3 length: 15 residues. Trimming cost V 1 base and J 5 bases, with 11 bases left between them. Per germline, CDR1 LNHNV and CDR2 YYDKDF (reference sequence). The CDR3 bases are TGTGCCACCAGCAGAGGTCAGGGAGGAACCGGGGAGCTGTTTTTT. This sequence encodes CATSRGQGGTGELFF.

At least ten counts were recorded for this clone. The V gene is TRBV7-8, the J gene TRBJ2-5; 9 bases fit TRBD1. This CDR3 comprises 16 residues. The ends lost 5 bases at V and 2 bases at J; junction bases unmatched: 9. Germline V gene lookup returns CDR1 SGHVS and CDR2 FQNEAQ. CDR3 amino acids: CASSRDRVGGQETQYF. In DNA form, the CDR3 reads TGTGCCAGCAGCCGGGACAGGGTCGGGGGGCAAGAGACCCAGTACTTC.

The chain recombines TRBV11-2 with TRBJ1-5, with 10 bases matching TRBD1. V was pared by 3 bases and J by 7 bases, with 6 bases of the junction left unmatched. The CDR3 totals 15 residues. CDR1 is SGHAT, CDR2 FQNNGV, per germline. The CDR3 nucleotides read TGTGCCAGCAGCTTTGGGACAGGGGCGCAGCAGCCCCAGCATTTT. Translating it yields CASSFGTGAQQPQHF.